The clone carrying this T cell receptor beta chain came up many times. Its cognate antigen is unknown. The sample belongs to a study of glioma-infiltrating T cells. Study observations and caveats: Only very few CDR3 sequences appeared in both tissue and blood. Above-expected tissue-blood divergence occurred in all gliomas, most in low-grade ones.

V was shortened by 1 base and J by 5 bases, with 5 bases between the two germline ends. The CDR3 is 13 residues long. Germline loops: CDR1 KGHDR, CDR2 SFDVKD. Using RNA template, CDR3s of TCR alpha and beta were amplified with iRepertoire arm-PCR. TCRdb redid the calling of the multiplex PCR reads with MiXCR, one entry per CDR3 protein. The sample lists roughly 120,000 distinct CDR3 sequences; roughly 20% were seen once. The clonotype originates from a human donor with low-grade glioma or glioblastoma, undergoing nonglioma brain surgery, or in good health (not recorded which). The chain combines TRBV24-1 with TRBJ1-5; the D is unclear. Sequences were obtained from glioma tissue, nonneoplastic brain tissue, or PBMCs (not recorded which). The chain's CDR3 is CATSDFRDQPQHF. The CDR3 coding sequence is TGTGCCACCAGTGATTTTAGGGATCAGCCCCAGCATTTT.